A single sample is the source of the 3 T cell receptor beta chains below, sequenced in a study of T cells after yellow fever vaccination. One entry per CDR3 protein results from TCRdb running MiXCR on the 5' RACE reads. Of 450,000 to 650,000 distinct CDR3 sequences in the sample, approximately 13% were seen once. The material was PBMCs, obtained on the day of the yellow fever booster vaccination. The receptors were sampled from a man younger than 45 who received the YFV17D yellow fever vaccine.

This clonotype was counted at least ten times. CDR3 coding DNA: TGTGCCAGCAGCTTGGTCTGGCCACCTAAAATGAACACTGAAGCTTTCTTT. This gives the protein CASSLVWPPKMNTEAFF. The V call is TRBV5-5, the J call TRBJ1-1, with D unclear. CDR1 is SGHKS and CDR2 is YYEKEE in the germline V gene (reference sequence). V dropped 0 bases and J dropped 0 bases, with 15 bases sitting between them. There are 17 residues in the CDR3.

This chain joins TRBV7-2 and TRBJ2-7; 11 positions match TRBD2. Per germline, CDR1 SGHTA and CDR2 FQGNSA. This CDR3 has 17 amino acids. The V gene end was trimmed by 4 bases and the J gene end by 4 bases; junction bases not matched to a gene: 12. This CDR3 reads CASSSPPILAGVYEQYF. In DNA form, the CDR3 reads TGTGCCAGCAGCTCGCCCCCCATACTAGCGGGAGTATACGAGCAGTACTTC.

This rearrangement joins TRBV3-1 to TRBJ2-2, with 8 bases lining up with TRBD1. The CDR3 loop spans 16 amino acids. J lost 3 bases, V lost 0 bases, and 3 bases had no gene match. CDR1 LGHDT and CDR2 YNNKEL come from the germline V gene (reference sequence). The CDR3 sequence is CASSQEGQAYTGELFF. In DNA, the CDR3 is TGTGCCAGCAGCCAAGAGGGACAGGCCTACACCGGGGAGCTGTTTTTT.